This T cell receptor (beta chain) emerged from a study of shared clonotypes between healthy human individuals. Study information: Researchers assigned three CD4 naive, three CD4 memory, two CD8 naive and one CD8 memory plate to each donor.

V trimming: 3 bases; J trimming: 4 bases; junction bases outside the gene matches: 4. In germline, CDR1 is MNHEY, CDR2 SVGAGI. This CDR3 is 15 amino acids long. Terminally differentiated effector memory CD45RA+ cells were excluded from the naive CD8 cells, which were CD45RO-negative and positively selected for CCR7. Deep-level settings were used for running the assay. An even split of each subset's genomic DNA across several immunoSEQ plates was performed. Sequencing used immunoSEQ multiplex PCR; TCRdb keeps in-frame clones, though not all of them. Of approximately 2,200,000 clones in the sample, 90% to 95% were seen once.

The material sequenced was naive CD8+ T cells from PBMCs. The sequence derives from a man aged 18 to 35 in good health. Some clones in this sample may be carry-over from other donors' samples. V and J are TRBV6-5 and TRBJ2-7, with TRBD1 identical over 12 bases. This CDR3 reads CASSYRGQGAYEQYF. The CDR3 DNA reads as TGTGCCAGCAGTTATAGGGGACAGGGGGCTTACGAGCAGTACTTC.